These T cell receptor beta chains were read from a single sample in a study of T cells in Graves' hyperthyroidism and ophthalmopathy. One entry per CDR3 protein, called by TCRdb with MiXCR from the multiplex PCR reads. This sample yields fewer than 900,000 distinct CDR3 sequences, of which less than 20% are seen a single time; around 7.7% belongs to the top ten. Sequencing used blood. Receptors were obtained from a man younger than 30 with Graves' hyperthyroidism. Both conserved end residues are part of each CDR3. D genes are given only for firm matches. Clone sizes are given selectively: once, few, many, or a class where the clone is expanded.

j_call cdr3_length d_call v_call clone_size cdr3_aa cdr3_nt
TRBJ2-7 15 TRBD2 TRBV20-1 . CSAMGLAAEPYEQYF TGCAGTGCTATGGGACTAGCGGCAGAACCCTACGAGCAGTACTTC
TRBJ1-4 17 TRBD1 TRBV7-2 . CASSLGGFGQGDEKLFF TGTGCCAGCAGCTTAGGGGGTTTCGGACAGGGGGACGAAAAACTGTTTTTT
TRBJ2-7 15 TRBD1 TRBV5-1 . CASSTQGTGVYEQYF TGCGCCAGCAGCACCCAAGGGACAGGGGTATACGAGCAGTACTTC
TRBJ2-7 15 . TRBV29-1 few CSVQYPGISPYEQYF TGCAGCGTTCAATATCCGGGAATTTCCCCCTACGAGCAGTACTTC
TRBJ2-7 15 . TRBV28 many CASSKRTGRAYEQYF TGTGCCAGCAGTAAGCGAACAGGGAGGGCCTACGAGCAGTACTTC
TRBJ2-7 14 . TRBV7-3 many CASSLDSHSYEQYF TGTGCCAGCAGCTTAGACAGTCACTCCTACGAGCAGTACTTC
TRBJ2-7 15 TRBD1 TRBV28 many CASSFGAGGSYEQYF TGTGCCAGCAGTTTTGGGGCAGGGGGAAGCTACGAGCAGTACTTC
TRBJ2-1 13 . TRBV7-2 many CASSSSRGNEQFF TGTGCCAGCAGCTCTAGCCGCGGCAATGAGCAGTTCTTC
TRBJ2-1 18 TRBD2 TRBV6-2/TRBV6-3 . CASRRLAGGQNSYNEQFF TGTGCCAGCAGGCGACTAGCGGGAGGTCAAAACTCCTACAATGAGCAGTTCTTC
TRBJ2-3 15 TRBD1 TRBV12-3/TRBV12-4 few CASRKGTGGTDTQYF TGTGCCAGCAGGAAGGGGACAGGGGGCACAGATACGCAGTATTTT
TRBJ2-7 16 TRBD2 TRBV29-1 few CSVGLLGLADSYEQYF TGCAGCGTTGGACTATTGGGACTAGCGGACTCCTACGAGCAGTACTTC
TRBJ2-1 15 . TRBV7-2 once CASSTTRTLRPEQFF TGTGCCAGCAGCACCACCCGGACCCTCCGCCCTGAGCAGTTCTTC
TRBJ1-3 16 . TRBV2 . CASRSPGHIPGNTIYF TGTGCCAGCAGGTCTCCGGGACATATTCCCGGAAACACCATATATTTT
TRBJ2-7 14 . TRBV11-2 many CASTFLGHLNEQYF TGTGCCAGCACCTTCCTCGGCCACCTGAACGAGCAGTACTTC
TRBJ2-2 16 . TRBV12-3/TRBV12-4 . CASSLDGTVNTGELFF TGTGCCAGCAGTTTAGACGGGACCGTGAACACCGGGGAGCTGTTTTTT
TRBJ2-3 15 TRBD2 TRBV12-3/TRBV12-4 many CASSFPAGVGDTQYF TGTGCCAGCAGTTTCCCAGCGGGAGTTGGAGATACGCAGTATTTT
TRBJ2-5 14 . TRBV2 . CASAPGGYQETQYF TGTGCCAGCGCCCCGGGCGGATACCAAGAGACCCAGTACTTC
TRBJ2-1 13 . TRBV12-3/TRBV12-4 many CASSPFSYNEQFF TGTGCCAGCAGCCCGTTTTCCTACAATGAGCAGTTCTTC
TRBJ2-5 16 TRBD1 TRBV20-1 . CSARETYGTAQETQYF TGCAGTGCTAGAGAGACCTACGGGACAGCCCAAGAGACCCAGTACTTC
TRBJ2-3 16 . TRBV19 . CASSSPYASDTDTQYF TGTGCCAGCTCCTCACCATACGCTAGCGACACAGATACGCAGTATTTT
TRBJ2-7 14 TRBD1 TRBV11-3 many CASSALQGDYEQYF TGTGCCAGCAGCGCCCTACAGGGGGACTACGAGCAGTACTTC
TRBJ2-1 14 . TRBV20-1 . CSAELGHGYNEQFF TGCAGTGCCGAGTTGGGTCATGGCTACAATGAGCAGTTCTTC
TRBJ1-1 15 TRBD1 TRBV7-9 many CASSNPGQGAREAFF TGTGCCAGCAGCAACCCGGGACAGGGGGCGAGAGAAGCTTTCTTT
TRBJ1-1 14 TRBD1 TRBV12-3/TRBV12-4 few CASSWRGRGIGAFF TGTGCCAGCAGTTGGAGGGGGCGCGGGATCGGGGCTTTCTTT
TRBJ2-5 14 . TRBV2 few CASTLPVSRETQYF TGTGCCAGCACCCTTCCAGTCAGCAGAGAGACCCAGTACTTC
TRBJ2-7 16 TRBD2 TRBV3-1 many CASSSGVLAGSDEQYF TGTGCCAGCAGCTCAGGGGTACTAGCGGGAAGCGACGAGCAGTACTTC
TRBJ1-2 13 TRBD1 TRBV29-1 . CSGRDRGEYGYTF TGCAGCGGACGGGACAGGGGAGAGTATGGCTACACCTTC
TRBJ1-1 13 . TRBV19 . CASSIIPNTEAFF TGTGCCAGTAGTATCATTCCGAACACTGAAGCTTTCTTT
TRBJ2-7 14 TRBD1 TRBV5-1 . CASSWTGQEYEQYF TGCGCCAGCAGCTGGACGGGACAGGAATACGAGCAGTACTTC
TRBJ2-1 13 . TRBV6-2/TRBV6-3 . CASSPDGADEQFF TGTGCCAGCTCCCCGGACGGCGCCGATGAGCAGTTCTTC
TRBJ2-7 15 TRBD1 TRBV2 many CASSEILGRGNEQYF TGTGCCAGCAGTGAAATTCTCGGCAGGGGGAACGAGCAGTACTTC
TRBJ2-5 14 TRBD2 TRBV18 . CASSPDGGKETQYF TGTGCCAGCTCACCCGACGGGGGGAAAGAGACCCAGTACTTC
TRBJ1-3 14 . TRBV3-1 many CASSLHDSGNTIYF TGTGCCAGCAGCCTGCACGACTCTGGAAACACCATATATTTT
TRBJ2-2 16 TRBD1 TRBV9 . CARSVDGTGYTGELFF TGTGCCAGGAGCGTAGATGGGACAGGGTACACCGGGGAGCTGTTTTTT
TRBJ2-7 16 . TRBV5-4 . CASSLGGPKGMYEQYF TGTGCCAGCAGCTTGGGGGGACCGAAGGGGATGTACGAGCAGTACTTC
TRBJ2-5 15 . TRBV4-1 . CASSQEMSRQETQYF TGCGCCAGCAGCCAAGAAATGAGCCGCCAAGAGACCCAGTACTTC
TRBJ2-5 12 . TRBV30 . CAWRGLGETQYF TGTGCCTGGAGGGGGCTTGGGGAGACCCAGTACTTC
TRBJ2-1 13 . TRBV2 few CASSAQPSNEQFF TGTGCCAGCAGCGCACAACCTAGCAATGAGCAGTTCTTC
TRBJ2-7 16 . TRBV6-5 . CASSYSRRWGSYEQYF TGTGCCAGCAGTTACTCGAGAAGGTGGGGCTCCTACGAGCAGTACTTC
TRBJ1-3 15 . TRBV7-2 . CASSLWQTSGNTIYF TGTGCCAGCAGCTTATGGCAGACCTCTGGAAACACCATATATTTT
TRBJ2-7 11 . TRBV30 many CAWSVDYEQYF TGTGCCTGGAGTGTGGACTACGAGCAGTACTTC
TRBJ2-2 14 . TRBV7-2 . CASSLPDYTGELFF TGTGCCAGCAGCTTACCAGATTACACCGGGGAGCTGTTTTTT
TRBJ1-2 12 . TRBV28 . CASSLSPYGYTF TGTGCCAGCAGTTTATCCCCGTATGGCTACACCTTC
TRBJ2-3 17 . TRBV5-5 many CASSRSLVSRFTDTQYF TGTGCCAGCAGCCGTTCACTAGTCTCCCGCTTCACAGATACGCAGTATTTT
TRBJ1-1 15 TRBD1 TRBV28 once CASSLPGQMNTEAFF TGTGCCAGCAGTCTACCGGGACAGATGAACACTGAAGCTTTCTTT
TRBJ2-7 15 TRBD1 TRBV30 few CAYRQGGFLAYEQYF TGTGCCTACAGACAGGGGGGCTTCCTCGCCTACGAGCAGTACTTC
TRBJ1-6 12 TRBD1 TRBV2 many CASSGTGSPLHF TGTGCCAGCAGTGGGACAGGGAGTCCCCTCCACTTT
TRBJ1-1 15 . TRBV4-3 . CASSLLGRKNTEAFF TGCGCCAGCAGCCTCCTGGGACGGAAGAACACTGAAGCTTTCTTT
TRBJ1-5 15 . TRBV6-2/TRBV6-3 many CASSYRFSSNQPQHF TGTGCCAGCAGTTACCGTTTCTCTAGCAATCAGCCCCAGCATTTT
TRBJ2-3 16 TRBD1 TRBV5-8 many CASSYGQGAFTDTQYF TGTGCCAGCAGCTACGGACAGGGGGCTTTCACAGATACGCAGTATTTT
TRBJ2-1 16 . TRBV28 . CASSPGDFSSYNEQFF TGTGCCAGCAGTCCAGGGGACTTTAGCTCCTACAATGAGCAGTTCTTC
TRBJ2-1 13 . TRBV20-1 many CSALGPSYNEQFF TGCAGTGCTCTCGGTCCTTCCTACAATGAGCAGTTCTTC
TRBJ1-1 13 TRBD1 TRBV20-1 many CSALPEGQAEAFF TGCAGTGCCCTCCCGGAGGGACAGGCTGAAGCTTTCTTT
TRBJ2-5 13 . TRBV10-3 . CAISENGRETQYF TGTGCCATCAGTGAGAATGGGCGGGAGACCCAGTACTTC